These 20 T cell receptor beta chains came from one sample sequenced in a study of blood T cells in healthy people across ages. Sample-barcoded 5' priming and a J-beta primer mix drove a second PCR of roughly 6 to 12 cycles. One entry per CDR3 protein results from TCRdb running MiXCR on the 5' RACE reads. The table shows roughly 680,000 distinct CDR3 sequences, with 52% occurring only once. The sample was blood. These receptor sequences come from a woman of 80 years or more in good health.

With regard to this clonotype: A much larger clone differs from this one at a single base, so this may be a read error. The chain employs TRBV12-3 or TRBV12-4 and TRBJ2-5, with 12 bases aligning to TRBD2. The CDR3 extends over 15 amino acids. Losses at the gene ends were 6 bases for V and 11 bases for J; bases not matched to a gene: 13. CDR3 in DNA: TGTGCCAGCAGCCGAAGGACTAGCGGGGACAATGAGCAGTACTTC. Residues: CASSRRTSGDNEQYF.

There are a few counts of this clonotype. The rearrangement joins TRBV27 to TRBJ1-2; D perhaps matches TRBD1 (5 bases). This CDR3 region has 14 residues. Germline values: CDR1 MNHEY, CDR2 SMNVEV (reference sequence). With 10 bases removed from V and 0 bases from J, the gap between germline ends came to 15 bases. Here the CDR3 reads CATRQTLSNYGYTF. Here the CDR3 DNA reads TGTGCCACTAGACAGACTCTATCTAACTATGGCTACACCTTC.

CDR3 nucleotide sequence: TGCAGCGTTGGACGGGATTCAGTCGAGCAGTACTTC. This sequence encodes CSVGRDSVEQYF. The gene calls are TRBV29-1 and TRBJ2-7, with D maybe TRBD2 (5 bases). Per the germline V gene, CDR1 is SQVTM and CDR2 is ANQGSEA. The ends were cut back, 4 bases at V and 6 bases at J, with 13 bases in the middle. The CDR3 is 12 amino acids.

This clonotype was recorded at least ten times. V usage is TRBV20-1 and J usage is TRBJ2-1; the D gene is possibly TRBD1 (6 bases). The V gene's germline CDR1 is DFQATT and CDR2 SNEGSKA (reference sequence). Trimming pared 7 bases from V and 0 bases from J, leaving 10 bases between. CDR3 length: 13 amino acids. Here the CDR3 reads CSGQDGSYNEQFF. CDR3 DNA sequence: TGCAGTGGACAGGACGGCTCCTACAATGAGCAGTTCTTC.

This chain links TRBV20-1 with TRBJ2-7, with D maybe TRBD2 (6 bases). The CDR3 extends over 13 amino acids. Germline V gene data show CDR1 as DFQATT and CDR2 as SNEGSKA (reference sequence). The V end was cut by 3 bases, the J end by 1 base, with 10 bases between. CDR3 sequence: CSARPRESYEQYF. The DNA of the CDR3 is TGCAGTGCTAGGCCTCGGGAGTCCTACGAGCAGTACTTC.

This clonotype was detected ten times or more. The V and J genes are TRBV20-1 and TRBJ1-1; the match to TRBD1 covers 10 bases. CDR3 length: 13 residues. V shed 6 bases, J shed 9 bases, and the junction held 10 bases outside the gene matches. Germline V gene data show CDR1 as DFQATT and CDR2 as SNEGSKA (reference sequence). This chain's CDR3 is CSAPRQGARKAFF. The CDR3 DNA reads TGCAGTGCGCCACGACAGGGGGCACGCAAAGCTTTCTTT.

This clonotype was counted ten times or more. The rearrangement uses TRBV3-1 and TRBJ2-7, with 8 nucleotides matching TRBD2. Germline CDR1 reads LGHDT; CDR2 reads YNNKEL (reference sequence). The V segment lost 2 bases and the J segment 3 bases; nucleotides outside the gene matches: 9. The CDR3 contains 16 residues. CDR3 sequence: CASSQPAGTSVYEQYF. CDR3 nucleotide sequence: TGTGCCAGCAGCCAACCGGCCGGGACTAGTGTCTACGAGCAGTACTTC.

The chain carries TRBV25-1 and TRBJ2-5; no reliable D call. Germline-derived CDR1 and CDR2 are MGHDK and SYGVNS. This CDR3 comprises 14 residues. V was cut by 1 base and J by 2 bases, with 8 bases left in between. CDR3 nucleotide sequence: TGTGCCAGCAGTGAATTTGTACCTCAAGAGACCCAGTACTTC. Encoded protein: CASSEFVPQETQYF.

The chain employs TRBV7-6 and TRBJ2-3; D unresolved. The CDR3 is 15 amino acids. V lost 0 bases, J lost 0 bases, and 7 bases lay in between. Germline values: CDR1 SGHVS, CDR2 FNYEAQ. The CDR3 region is CASSLAPTSTDTQYF. The DNA for the CDR3 is TGTGCCAGCAGCTTAGCGCCTACTAGCACAGATACGCAGTATTTT. Supplemented by reference TRBV7-6 and TRBJ2-3, the full variable domain reads GAGVSQSPRYKVTKRGQDVALRCDPISGHVSLYWYRQALGQGPEFLTYFNYEAQQDKSGLPNDRFSAERPEGSISTLTIQRTEQRDSAMYRCASSLAPTSTDTQYFGPGTRLTVL.

In its sample, this clonotype was seen many times. In DNA form, the CDR3 reads TGTGCCAGCAGTCCCTCAACCTCCACAGATACGCAGTATTTT. Its translation: CASSPSTSTDTQYF. This chain links TRBV7-3 with TRBJ2-3; no reliable D call. The V and J ends lost 6 bases and 2 bases respectively, with 12 bases between them. The CDR3 has 14 amino acids. Germline lookup yields CDR1 SGHTA and CDR2 FQGTGA.

This clonotype was counted ten times or more. A much larger clonotype is one base distant, so this may be a read error. The chain links TRBV6-5 to TRBJ2-3; D ambiguous. Germline-derived CDR1 and CDR2 are MNHEY and SVGAGI. The CDR3 sequence is 11 residues long. Trimming cost V 2 bases and J 4 bases, with 1 base left between them. CDR3 amino acids: CASSYADTQYF. The CDR3 DNA follows: TGTGCCAGCAGTTACGCAGATACGCAGTATTTT.

The chain is built from TRBV5-1 and TRBJ2-7, with TRBD1 matching over 9 bases. Germline CDR1 and CDR2: SGHRS and YFSETQ. V lost 3 bases to trimming and J lost 7 bases; unmatched junction nucleotides: 8. The CDR3 runs 14 residues. The CDR3 spells CASSYGQGLEEQYF. Written as DNA, the CDR3 is TGCGCCAGCAGCTATGGACAGGGGTTGGAGGAGCAGTACTTC.

This clonotype was seen more than once but under ten times. The chain couples TRBV7-2 to TRBJ1-3; D not resolved. This CDR3 has 14 amino acids. The V end lost 2 bases, the J end lost 0 bases, and 5 bases lay between the germline ends. Germline V gene data show CDR1 as SGHTA and CDR2 as FQGNSA. This CDR3 is CASSLLGSGNTIYF. The CDR3 DNA is TGTGCCAGCAGCTTACTGGGCTCTGGAAACACCATATATTTT.

This clonotype was detected ten times or more. The rearrangement links TRBV7-9 to TRBJ1-2; D gene uncertain. The V gene's germline CDR1 is SEHNR and CDR2 FQNEAQ (reference sequence). This CDR3 has 14 residues. The germline V and J ends were trimmed by 5 bases and 6 bases, with 16 bases remaining between them. Here the CDR3 reads CASSKEAAGDGYTF. As DNA, the CDR3 is TGTGCCAGCAGCAAAGAGGCGGCGGGCGATGGCTACACCTTC.

This clonotype has only a few counts. V is TRBV25-1 and J is TRBJ1-3; D is unresolved. Germline assignment: CDR1 MGHDK and CDR2 SYGVNS. The CDR3 has 13 residues. V lost 4 bases to trimming and J lost 0 bases, with 4 bases between them. CDR3 loop: CASSVTSGNTIYF. The CDR3 nucleotides are TGTGCCAGCAGTGTAACCTCTGGAAACACCATATATTTT.

V and J are TRBV7-2 and TRBJ2-1; 8 nucleotides align to TRBD1. Germline V gene sequence: CDR1 SGHTA, CDR2 FQGNSA. The length of the CDR3 is 14 residues. Losses at the gene ends were 5 bases for V and 7 bases for J; bases not matched to a gene: 7. CDR3 bases: TGTGCCAGCAGCCCACGGACAGGGAATAATGAGCAGTTCTTC. Translated, it gives CASSPRTGNNEQFF. The full variable domain, rest sourced from reference TRBV7-2 and TRBJ2-1, is GAGVSQSPSNKVTEKGKDVELRCDPISGHTALYWYRQSLGQGLEFLIYFQGNSAPDKSGLPSDRFSAERTGGSVSTLTIQRTQQEDSAVYLCASSPRTGNNEQFFGPGTRLTVL.

Ten or more counts support this clonotype. J is TRBJ2-3 and V is TRBV7-8, with D tentatively TRBD2 (5 bases). Trimming removed 5 bases at V and 5 bases at J, with 14 bases between. Germline V lookup: CDR1 SGHVS, CDR2 FQNEAQ. There are 14 residues in the CDR3. DNA for the CDR3: TGTGCCAGCAGCCCCTCCTCCACTAGAGATACGCAGTATTTT. It encodes CASSPSSTRDTQYF.

The chain combines TRBV3-1 with TRBJ1-1, with 9 bases that match TRBD1. This CDR3 contains 15 residues. Germline-derived CDR1 and CDR2 are LGHDT and YNNKEL (reference sequence). J lost 8 bases, V lost 3 bases, and 10 bases had no gene match. The CDR3 bases are TGTGCCAGCAGCCATTCGTCAGGACAGGGGCGAGAAGCTTTCTTT. It is translated as CASSHSSGQGREAFF.

This clonotype came up once. The chain links TRBV6-6 to TRBJ1-5, with D possibly matching TRBD1 (5 bases). Germline values: CDR1 MNHNY, CDR2 SVGAGI (reference sequence). CDR3 length: 17 residues. Trimming removed 5 bases from V and 5 bases from J, with 22 bases in between. The CDR3 reads CASSPFGQGLGDQPQHF. CDR3 nucleotides: TGTGCCAGCAGTCCATTTGGGCAGGGTCTCGGCGATCAGCCCCAGCATTTT.

This clonotype was detected only a few times. A much larger clone sits a single nucleotide away, making a read error possible. The V call is TRBV7-6, the J call TRBJ2-1; D call uncertain. With the DNA end fitting TRBJ2-7 better, the J assignment may be wrong. Germline V CDR1 and CDR2: SGHVS, FNYEAQ. CDR3 length equals 17 residues. This chain's CDR3 is CASSLASAASSYNEQYF. The DNA of the CDR3 is TGTGCCAGCAGCTTAGCCTCGGCAGCCAGCTCCTACAATGAGCAGTACTTC.